Listed below are T cell receptor beta chains from one sample, sequenced in a study of T cells in Graves' hyperthyroidism and ophthalmopathy. TCRdb redid the calling of the multiplex PCR reads with MiXCR, one entry per CDR3 protein. This table has about 350,000 distinct CDR3 sequences, 11% to 15% appearing once. Sequenced sample: blood. All receptors come from a woman aged 25 to 39 with Graves' hyperthyroidism. The CDR3 runs from the conserved cysteine through the conserved F or W. The order of the fields is J gene, V gene, CDR3 protein.

>TRBJ2-2|TRBV30
CAWSLAGGTGELFF
>TRBJ2-1|TRBV30
CASSTLGEQFF
>TRBJ1-6|TRBV28
CASSRFSLLTGSDSPLHF
>TRBJ2-1|TRBV30
CAWTADSPYNEQFF
>TRBJ2-2|TRBV9
CASSVAAGVTGELFF
>TRBJ2-1|TRBV2
CASSEPGRFSYNEQFF
>TRBJ2-7|TRBV20-1
CSATGLVSYEQYF
>TRBJ2-1|TRBV20-1
CSATRPEGVVEQFF
>TRBJ2-1|TRBV7-9
CASSSDGGVAGGNEQFF
>TRBJ2-2|TRBV11-2
CASSTGTAGELFF
>TRBJ2-7|TRBV11-1
CASTPGVASHEQYF
>TRBJ1-2|TRBV20-1
CSASRPANYGYTF
>TRBJ1-5|TRBV28
CASSLKGMLYSNQPQHF
>TRBJ2-3|TRBV5-4
CASSPGGSRTDTQYF
>TRBJ2-1|TRBV3-1
CASSNKAGSLEFF
>TRBJ2-1|TRBV2
CATAGVRGRNNEQFF
>TRBJ2-6|TRBV4-1
CASSDHDSSGANVLTF
>TRBJ2-7|TRBV6-2/TRBV6-3
CASSRIGTRGDEQYF
>TRBJ2-6|TRBV20-1
CSALTGTGTISGANVLTF
>TRBJ2-5|TRBV10-3
CAISSGQTQYF
>TRBJ1-5|TRBV30
CAWNYAADQPQHF
>TRBJ1-6|TRBV11-2
CASSPGGYNSPLHF
>TRBJ1-1|TRBV19
CASSSRAANTEAFF
>TRBJ2-7|TRBV29-1
CSVEGQAYEQYF
>TRBJ2-6|TRBV11-1
CASSFRTSALAGANVLTF
>TRBJ2-3|TRBV2
CASIGTAGGPDTQYF
>TRBJ2-4|TRBV28
CACSLKKLSGAKNIQYF
>TRBJ2-7|TRBV11-1
CASSSSSWGYEQYF
>TRBJ1-5|TRBV28
CASSPLGDILGEGHRNQPQHF
>TRBJ2-2|TRBV6-2/TRBV6-3
CASSSLETGTGAGELFF
>TRBJ2-5|TRBV19
CASSIGQGMETQYF
>TRBJ1-6|TRBV11-2
CASSLGGTGFSPLHF
>TRBJ2-3|TRBV29-1
CSVAGVADTQYF
>TRBJ2-7|TRBV20-1
CSADFYEQYF
>TRBJ2-5|TRBV6-1
CASSSRRGVETQYF
>TRBJ2-1|TRBV5-1
CASSLGVTEQFF
>TRBJ2-7|TRBV28
CASSFPLAGGSYEQYF
>TRBJ1-6|TRBV7-2
CASSLGFGGHTLHF
>TRBJ2-7|TRBV20-1
CSALRTSGSYEQYF
>TRBJ1-5|TRBV28
CASSSRDSQFYSNQPQHF
>TRBJ2-1|TRBV27
CASSPPRLVGGNEQFF
>TRBJ1-2|TRBV3-1
CASSQSPGGAGYTF
>TRBJ2-1|TRBV28
CASSFLPGVIYNEQFF
>TRBJ2-2|TRBV29-1
CSVEGIQGRTGELFF
>TRBJ2-2|TRBV2
CASSGGASTGELFF
>TRBJ1-1|TRBV10-3
CAIRSRGPNTEAFF
>TRBJ2-3|TRBV24-1
CATSDAQGDYTDTQYF
>TRBJ1-2|TRBV3-1
CASSQAQGTYGYTF
>TRBJ1-2|TRBV28
CASSFTVNYGYTF
>TRBJ2-2|TRBV18
CASSPPVGNTGELFF
>TRBJ1-1|TRBV9
CASSPDMDGNTEAFF
>TRBJ1-2|TRBV10-3
CAIMSDPDYGYTF
>TRBJ2-7|TRBV19
CASNHRGSYEQYF
>TRBJ2-7|TRBV10-3
CAIRASSYEQYF